The 30 T cell receptor beta chains below were found in one sample sequenced in a study of T cells in Graves' hyperthyroidism and ophthalmopathy. Amplification targeted TCR beta CDR3 regions from RNA transcripts. Initially, a first-round RT-PCR of the TCR CDR3 employed the HTBI primer set. TCRdb ran MiXCR on the multiplex PCR reads and lists one entry per CDR3 protein. The profile shows 90,000 to 120,000 distinct CDR3 sequences, about 17% of them singletons. The sequenced sample consisted of blood. The origin of the receptors is a woman aged 50 to 65 with Graves' hyperthyroidism.

The gene calls are TRBV11-1 and TRBJ2-1; TRBD2 matches 8 bases. Germline loops: CDR1 SGHAT, CDR2 FQDESV (reference sequence). Germline trimming cut 2 bases from V and 0 bases from J; bases unmatched to any gene: 15. This CDR3 comprises 20 residues. CDR3 sequence: CASSLMSGAGGPHSYNEQFF. CDR3 nucleotides: TGTGCCAGCAGCTTAATGTCCGGCGCGGGGGGCCCCCACTCCTACAATGAGCAGTTCTTC. The whole variable domain, filled in from reference TRBV11-1 and TRBJ2-1, reads EAEVAQSPRYKITEKSQAVAFWCDPISGHATLYWYRQILGQGPELLVQFQDESVVDDSQLPKDRFSAERLKGVDSTLKIQPAELGDSAMYLCASSLMSGAGGPHSYNEQFFGPGTRLTVL.

This clonotype was recorded at least ten times. CDR3 in DNA: TGTGCCAGCAGGAGGGGACTAGCGGGAGGGCCCCTGGAGACCCAGTACTTC. Translation: CASRRGLAGGPLETQYF. The chain carries TRBV6-1 and TRBJ2-5; 16 bases match TRBD2. The germline V gene has CDR1 MNHNS and CDR2 SASEGT. This CDR3 comprises 17 residues. Unmatched junction bases numbered 9, after V lost 6 bases and J lost 5 bases.

This clonotype was recorded at least ten times. The J gene is TRBJ1-2, the V gene TRBV3-1; D is unresolved. This CDR3 spans 16 amino acids. V was clipped by 4 bases and J by 2 bases, with 17 bases between them. Germline CDR1 LGHDT, CDR2 YNNKEL (reference sequence). The CDR3 DNA follows: TGTGCCAGCAGCCCCAGGTCTGGACCCTCCAACTATGGCTACACCTTC. It translates to CASSPRSGPSNYGYTF.

This clonotype was seen only a few times. J is TRBJ1-1 and V is TRBV19; the D gene is possibly TRBD1 (6 bases). Germline-derived CDR1 and CDR2 are LNHDA and SQIVND (reference sequence). The length of the CDR3 is 14 residues. Trimming left V 6 bases short and J 1 base short, with 12 bases between. In nucleotides, the CDR3 is TGTGCCAGTAGCGTGAGGGGACAGAACACTGAAGCTTTCTTT. Protein sequence: CASSVRGQNTEAFF.

The chain combines TRBV9 with TRBJ2-1; unclear D gene. V lost 0 bases to trimming and J lost 10 bases, with 11 bases between them. Germline V gene lookup returns CDR1 SGDLS and CDR2 YYNGEE. The CDR3 runs to 13 residues. The CDR3, as DNA: TGTGCCAGCAGCGTAGGACCTTCTAGAGAGCAGTTCTTC. It translates to CASSVGPSREQFF.

This clonotype was recorded many times. The chain is built from TRBV5-1 and TRBJ2-7; 8 nucleotides line up with TRBD1. The germline gives CDR1 SGHRS, CDR2 YFSETQ. V shed 6 bases, J shed 5 bases, and the junction held 13 bases outside the gene matches. The CDR3 sequence is 15 residues long. DNA of the CDR3: TGCGCCAGCAATCTTATACCGGGACAGGCTAACGAGCAGTACTTC. It encodes CASNLIPGQANEQYF.

A few counts support this clonotype. The rearrangement uses TRBV7-6 and TRBJ2-2; 10 bases match TRBD2. After removal of 6 bases from V and 5 bases from J, the junction contained 6 bases not matched to a gene. CDR3 length: 15 residues. Germline V CDR1 and CDR2: SGHVS, FNYEAQ. The CDR3 protein is CASRRAGGPTGELFF. The CDR3 bases are TGTGCCAGCAGACGAGCGGGAGGGCCTACCGGGGAGCTGTTTTTT.

This clonotype appeared many times. The gene calls are TRBV28 and TRBJ1-6; TRBD1 agrees at 11 bases. Trimming at V came to 4 bases and at J to 7 bases, leaving 6 bases not matched to a gene. CDR1 and CDR2 from the germline V gene are MDHEN and SYDVKM. The CDR3 runs 16 residues. CDR3 protein: CASSSQGQGGNSPLHF. The CDR3, as DNA: TGTGCCAGCAGTTCCCAGGGACAGGGGGGGAATTCACCCCTCCACTTT.

This clonotype was detected ten times or more. The rearrangement links TRBV9 to TRBJ2-1; 15 bases match TRBD2. The CDR3 is 15 amino acids. Germline loops: CDR1 SGDLS, CDR2 YYNGEE. J was trimmed by 8 bases and V by 3 bases; bases with no gene match: 3. CDR3 region: CASSGGLAGGDEQFF. The DNA of the CDR3 is TGTGCCAGCAGCGGGGGACTAGCGGGAGGTGATGAGCAGTTCTTC.

This clonotype was picked up many times. This rearrangement joins TRBV30 to TRBJ1-1; 7 bases are shared with TRBD1. The CDR3 is 13 residues long. Trimming at V came to 4 bases and at J to 0 bases, leaving 2 bases not matched to a gene. Germline CDR1 is GTSNPN and CDR2 is SVGIG (reference sequence). CDR3 amino acids: CAWTRGLNTEAFF. The DNA for the CDR3 is TGTGCCTGGACCAGGGGGTTGAACACTGAAGCTTTCTTT.

Remarks on this clonotype: A much more abundant neighbour one base away suggests this may be a read error. The rearrangement uses TRBV2 and TRBJ2-2; possibly TRBD1 for D (5 bases). This CDR3 spans 17 amino acids. Germline lookup yields CDR1 SNHLY and CDR2 FYNNEI. CDR3 residues: CAGSDESDSANTGELFF. CDR3 DNA sequence: TGTGCCGGCAGCGACGAATCAGACAGCGCGAACACCGGGGAGCTGTTTTTT.

The chain joins TRBV7-6 to TRBJ2-3; TRBD2 agrees at 9 bases. Germline values: CDR1 SGHVS, CDR2 FNYEAQ. The CDR3 runs to 17 residues. The V and J ends lost 5 bases and 1 base, in that order; junction bases with no gene match: 10. In DNA, the CDR3 is TGTGCCAGCAGCCCAGGCGGAGCGGGAGGCGGCACAGATACGCAGTATTTT. It specifies CASSPGGAGGGTDTQYF. Together with reference TRBV7-6 and TRBJ2-3, the CDR3 gives the full variable domain: GAGVSQSPRYKVTKRGQDVALRCDPISGHVSLYWYRQALGQGPEFLTYFNYEAQQDKSGLPNDRFSAERPEGSISTLTIQRTEQRDSAMYRCASSPGGAGGGTDTQYFGPGTRLTVL.

This clonotype appeared a few times. The chain joins TRBV2 to TRBJ2-7; 8 bases align to TRBD1. Germline V gene sequence: CDR1 SNHLY, CDR2 FYNNEI. The CDR3 covers 15 residues. The ends lost 3 bases at V and 4 bases at J; junction bases unmatched: 8. CDR3 nucleotide sequence: TGTGCCAGCAGTGACCCGACAGGGGCACCTTACGAGCAGTACGTC. It specifies CASSDPTGAPYEQYV.

This clonotype was counted many times. The genes are TRBV3-1 and TRBJ2-1, with 12 bases matching TRBD2. Looked up from germline, CDR1 is LGHDT and CDR2 is YNNKEL (reference sequence). Germline trimming cut 2 bases from V and 7 bases from J; bases unmatched to any gene: 3. The CDR3 spans 15 residues. CDR3 bases: TGTGCCAGCAGCCAACTCCTAGCGGGAGGGAATGAGCAGTTCTTC. Residues: CASSQLLAGGNEQFF.

This clonotype was detected ten times or more. J is TRBJ2-2 and V is TRBV5-6; 8 nucleotides match TRBD1. The CDR3 covers 18 residues. Germline V CDR1 and CDR2: SGHDT, YYEEEE. With 2 bases clipped from V and 5 bases from J, the junction kept 14 bases outside the gene matches. The CDR3 nucleotides read TGTGCCAGCAGCTTACAGGGGGTCTCGAGCGGGCTAACCGGGGAGCTGTTTTTT. This encodes CASSLQGVSSGLTGELFF.

In this sample, this clonotype turned up many times. The chain combines TRBV5-1 with TRBJ1-1, with D hard to call. From germline, CDR1 is SGHRS and CDR2 YFSETQ. This CDR3 has 13 residues. Trimming took 3 bases from V and 3 from J, leaving 9 bases between them. CDR3 region: CASSYSKDTEAFF. In nucleotides, the CDR3 is TGCGCCAGCAGCTATAGTAAGGACACTGAAGCTTTCTTT.

This clonotype was counted ten times or more. V usage is TRBV2 and J usage is TRBJ1-5; the D is unclear. The CDR3 totals 13 residues. Trimming left V 5 bases short and J 3 bases short, with 8 bases between. CDR1 and CDR2 (germline): SNHLY, FYNNEI. CDR3 sequence (DNA): TGTGCCAGCAGTCGTTATTACAATCAGCCCCAGCATTTT. Residues: CASSRYYNQPQHF.

Regarding this clonotype: A much larger clone sits a single nucleotide away, making a read error possible. It is likely a read error, because the conserved phenylalanine at the end of the CDR3 is missing. The chain couples TRBV6-5 to TRBJ2-3; unclear D gene. This CDR3 region has 13 residues. Germline V gene lookup returns CDR1 MNHEY and CDR2 SVGAGI. Deletions cut 4 bases from V and 4 bases from J, with 9 bases between. This CDR3 reads CASSWAGADTQYL. CDR3 sequence (DNA): TGTGCCAGCAGTTGGGCAGGTGCAGATACGCAGTATCTT.

This clonotype was detected many times. The chain joins TRBV4-1 to TRBJ2-5; no clear D. Trimming removed 0 bases from V and 0 bases from J, with 14 bases in between. This CDR3 has 17 residues. Germline CDR1 MGHRA, CDR2 YSYEKL. In DNA, the CDR3 is TGCGCCAGCAGCCAAGATTTGGCACAGACGTACCAAGAGACCCAGTACTTC. It translates to CASSQDLAQTYQETQYF.

At least ten counts were recorded for this clonotype. J is TRBJ2-5 and V is TRBV7-2; D uncertain. CDR3 length equals 14 residues. The germline V gene encodes CDR1 SGHTA and CDR2 FQGNSA. The ends were cut back, 1 base at V and 4 bases at J, with 10 bases in the middle. The CDR3 sequence is CASSLVGLGETQYF. CDR3 in DNA: TGTGCCAGCAGCTTAGTAGGGTTGGGAGAGACCCAGTACTTC.

In this sample, this clonotype turned up many times. The chain's CDR3 is CSARGGGAGTGELFF. CDR3 nucleotide sequence: TGCAGTGCTAGAGGAGGGGGCGCGGGCACCGGGGAGCTGTTTTTT. The chain couples TRBV20-1 to TRBJ2-2, with 7 bases lining up with TRBD1. V trimming: 1 base; J trimming: 4 bases; junction bases outside the gene matches: 6. The length of the CDR3 is 15 residues. Germline V gene data show CDR1 as DFQATT and CDR2 as SNEGSKA (reference sequence).

This clonotype appeared many times. The V call is TRBV4-1, the J call TRBJ2-7; D unclear. Germline CDR1 MGHRA, CDR2 YSYEKL. Trimming removed 0 bases from V and 2 bases from J, with 5 bases in between. The CDR3 runs to 13 residues. The chain's CDR3 is CASSQDPPYEQYF. The CDR3 bases are TGCGCCAGCAGCCAAGACCCCCCCTACGAGCAGTACTTC.

The CDR3 DNA reads TGTGCCAGCAGTTATTCCCCCTCCGGGACAGGGATCGAGCAGTTCTTC. It codes for CASSYSPSGTGIEQFF. The chain employs TRBV6-1 and TRBJ2-1; 9 bases line up with TRBD1. The CDR3 is made up of 16 amino acids. The germline gives CDR1 MNHNS, CDR2 SASEGT. Trimming took 5 bases from V and 10 from J; bases not matched to a gene: 15.

About this clonotype: Being one base from a much bigger clone, this may be a read error. The V call is TRBV2, the J call TRBJ2-5, with D possibly matching TRBD1 (6 bases). CDR1 SNHLY and CDR2 FYNNEI come from the germline V gene. CDR3 length: 15 amino acids. This CDR3 reads CASSETGRYQETRYF. The CDR3 nucleotides read TGTGCCAGCAGTGAGACAGGACGGTACCAAGAGACCCGGTACTTC.

On this clonotype: This clone may be a read error of a much larger clone one base away. J is TRBJ2-1 and V is TRBV10-3, with D possibly TRBD2 on 5 matching bases. Trimming took 7 bases from V and 10 from J, leaving 20 bases between them. This CDR3 comprises 14 residues. CDR1 and CDR2 (germline): ENHRY, SYGVKD. CDR3 nucleotide sequence: TGTGCCATCACCCCAGCCGGCCGTACGGGAGAGCAGTTCTTC. Protein sequence: CAITPAGRTGEQFF.

The V call is TRBV7-7, the J call TRBJ2-7; 10 positions agree with TRBD2. There are 15 residues in the CDR3. From germline, CDR1 is SSHAT and CDR2 FNYEAQ (reference sequence). CDR3 in DNA: TGTGCTAGCAGCCGCCCGACTAGCGGGCGCTACGAGCAGTACGTC. Translating it yields CASSRPTSGRYEQYV.

This clonotype has at least ten counts. The V and J genes are TRBV28 and TRBJ1-2; 7 bases align to TRBD1. This CDR3 is 15 amino acids long. The germline CDR1 and CDR2 sequences are MDHEN and SYDVKM. The V gene end was trimmed by 3 bases and the J gene end by 5 bases; junction bases not matched to a gene: 9. The CDR3 sequence: CASSFASGGVYGYTF. The CDR3 DNA follows: TGTGCCAGCAGTTTCGCGTCAGGGGGTGTGTATGGCTACACCTTC.

The chain uses TRBV27 and TRBJ1-5; maybe TRBD1 (6 bases). Trimming removed 2 bases from V and 16 bases from J, with 24 bases in between. This CDR3 comprises 15 residues. From germline, CDR1 is MNHEY and CDR2 SMNVEV (reference sequence). As DNA, the CDR3 is TGTGCCAGCAGTTTACAGGGGCTGGAGATGTCAAGAGTACATTTT. This gives the protein CASSLQGLEMSRVHF.

This clonotype turned up a few times. J is TRBJ2-4 and V is TRBV6-1; D possibly corresponds to TRBD2 (5 bases). The CDR3 consists of 13 residues. Germline values: CDR1 MNHNS, CDR2 SASEGT. Trimming cost V 7 bases and J 0 bases, with 7 bases left between them. CDR3 nucleotide sequence: TGTGCCAGCAAGGCGGGAGCCAAAAACATTCAGTACTTC. Translating it yields CASKAGAKNIQYF.

At least ten counts were recorded for this clonotype. The chain uses TRBV7-3 and TRBJ1-5; D not certain. This CDR3 is 18 amino acids long. Trimming left V 1 base short and J 7 bases short, with 23 bases between. Germline V gives CDR1 SGHTA, CDR2 FQGTGA. CDR3 DNA sequence: TGTGCCAGCAGCTTAAAATGCGGCCCCGAGAGGGCCAAACAGCCCCAGCATTTT. Its protein is CASSLKCGPERAKQPQHF.